This entry lists 27 T cell receptor beta chains sequenced from one sample in a study of T cell responses to AZD1222 COVID-19 vaccine. Measured with immunoSEQ multiplex PCR; TCRdb has only the in-frame clones, and not every one. Among approximately 100,000 clones listed, roughly 86% were seen once. The specimen comprised peripheral blood, sampled 28 days after the second AZD1222 dose. All receptors derive from an adult who received the AZD1222 COVID-19 vaccine.

The chain employs TRBV15 and TRBJ2-7; D remains unclear. This CDR3 comprises 12 residues. Trimming left V 1 base short and J 5 bases short, with 6 bases between. The germline V gene encodes CDR1 LNHNV and CDR2 YYDKDF (reference sequence). CDR3 bases: TGTGCCACCAGCAGAGGTAGAGACGAGCAGTACTTC. This translates into CATSRGRDEQYF.

The chain recombines TRBV19 with TRBJ2-1; 12 bases are shared with TRBD2. Germline V CDR1 and CDR2: LNHDA, SQIVND (reference sequence). The CDR3 is made up of 16 amino acids. With V trimmed by 5 bases and J by 9 bases, 11 bases remained unmatched. This CDR3 reads CASSGAASGGASEQFF. CDR3 DNA sequence: TGTGCCAGTAGTGGGGCGGCTAGCGGGGGGGCCAGTGAGCAGTTCTTC.

This chain joins TRBV5-1 and TRBJ2-2; weak D call: TRBD2 (6 bases). V was shortened by 1 base and J by 3 bases, with 19 bases between the two germline ends. Germline CDR1 SGHRS, CDR2 YFSETQ. This CDR3 region has 18 residues. CDR3 region: CASSLSTPRAGHTGELFF. The CDR3 DNA sequence: TGCGCCAGCAGCTTGTCTACGCCTCGGGCGGGACACACCGGGGAGCTGTTTTTT.

This chain links TRBV5-6 with TRBJ1-2; tentatively, D is TRBD1 (6 bases). V was clipped by 2 bases and J by 4 bases, with 15 bases between them. Per germline, CDR1 SGHDT and CDR2 YYEEEE. The CDR3 is 15 amino acids. The CDR3 region has the DNA TGTGCCAGCAGCTTCGGGACACTTGTTTTCTATGGCTACACCTTC. As protein: CASSFGTLVFYGYTF.

The chain has TRBV28 and TRBJ1-1; D unclear. Trimming removed 7 bases at V and 11 bases at J, with 14 bases between. CDR1 MDHEN and CDR2 SYDVKM come from the germline V gene. The CDR3 is 11 amino acids. The CDR3 region is CASTLQDRAFF. DNA of the CDR3: TGTGCCAGCACCCTTCAGGATCGGGCTTTCTTT.

The chain links TRBV5-1 to TRBJ2-4; TRBD1 matches 7 bases. V shed 7 bases and J 1 base; nucleotides not matched to a gene: 2. This CDR3 comprises 13 residues. Per germline, CDR1 SGHRS and CDR2 YFSETQ. The CDR3 reads CASVQGAKNIQYF. Written as DNA, the CDR3 is TGCGCCAGCGTACAGGGGGCCAAAAACATTCAGTACTTC.

The chain is built from TRBV10-1 and TRBJ1-2; D unresolved. CDR3 length equals 15 residues. The V gene lost 6 bases and the J gene lost 6 bases, with 20 bases spanning the gap. CDR1 is WNHNN, CDR2 SYGVQD, per germline (reference sequence). The CDR3 region has the DNA TGCGCCAGCAGGCGACGCAAATGGCAGAAAAATGGCTACACCTTC. The encoded protein is CASRRRKWQKNGYTF.

This clone was observed a handful of times. The V and J genes are TRBV7-2 and TRBJ1-5, with D hard to call. Trimming removed 5 bases at V and 1 base at J, with 12 bases between. CDR3 length: 15 amino acids. CDR1 is SGHTA, CDR2 FQGNSA, per germline. This CDR3 is CASSLGQWSNQPQHF. CDR3 bases: TGTGCCAGCAGCCTAGGTCAGTGGAGCAATCAGCCCCAGCATTTT. The full variable domain, with the rest looked up from reference TRBV7-2 and TRBJ1-5, is GAGVSQSPSNKVTEKGKDVELRCDPISGHTALYWYRQSLGQGLEFLIYFQGNSAPDKSGLPSDRFSAERTGGSVSTLTIQRTQQEDSAVYLCASSLGQWSNQPQHFGDGTRLSIL.

This clone was seen a few times. The chain links TRBV5-6 to TRBJ2-3; tentative D call: TRBD1 (6 bases). Germline assignment: CDR1 SGHDT and CDR2 YYEEEE. The V end lost 0 bases, the J end lost 5 bases, and 7 bases lay between the germline ends. The CDR3 sequence is 13 residues long. The DNA of the CDR3 is TGTGCCAGCAGCTTGGTGACAGGAGATACGCAGTATTTT. This translates into CASSLVTGDTQYF. The variable domain in full, completed from reference TRBV5-6 and TRBJ2-3, reads DAGVTQSPTHLIKTRGQQVTLRCSPKSGHDTVSWYQQALGQGPQFIFQYYEEEERQRGNFPDRFSGHQFPNYSSELNVNALLLGDSALYLCASSLVTGDTQYFGPGTRLTVL.

The chain combines TRBV18 with TRBJ2-5; D perhaps matches TRBD2 (7 bases). The germline CDR1 and CDR2 sequences are KGHSH and LQKENI. V was pared by 2 bases and J by 4 bases, with 17 bases between. The CDR3 length is 16 residues. This CDR3 reads CASSPTMGGPGETQYF. The CDR3 DNA reads as TGTGCCAGCTCACCAACAATGGGGGGGCCGGGAGAGACCCAGTACTTC.

The V gene is TRBV9, the J gene TRBJ2-7, with a weak D call TRBD1 (5 bases). CDR3 size: 14 residues. V dropped 9 bases and J dropped 2 bases, with 18 bases sitting between them. CDR1 SGDLS and CDR2 YYNGEE come from the germline V gene. CDR3 DNA: TGTGCCACCTGTTGGACAACCCGTACCTACGAGCAGTACTTC. Protein sequence: CATCWTTRTYEQYF.

The rearrangement joins TRBV28 to TRBJ2-3; D unclear. From germline, CDR1 is MDHEN and CDR2 SYDVKM. V was cut by 6 bases and J by 5 bases, with 18 bases left in between. The CDR3 consists of 15 residues. The CDR3 DNA sequence: TGTGCCAGCAGCTCTCTTCTAGTACCCGGAGATACGCAGTATTTT. This sequence encodes CASSSLLVPGDTQYF.

The chain couples TRBV30 to TRBJ2-1; TRBD2 agrees at 10 bases. Germline V gene lookup returns CDR1 GTSNPN and CDR2 SVGIG (reference sequence). J was trimmed by 2 bases and V by 1 base; bases with no gene match: 8. The CDR3 extends over 17 amino acids. The chain's CDR3 is CAWSAPRTSGTYNEQFF. In nucleotides, the CDR3 is TGTGCCTGGAGTGCGCCACGGACTAGCGGCACCTACAATGAGCAGTTCTTC.

The rearrangement joins TRBV15 to TRBJ2-3, with D perhaps TRBD2 (5 bases). CDR1 is LNHNV, CDR2 YYDKDF, per germline (reference sequence). This CDR3 is built from 19 residues. V shed 0 bases and J shed 4 bases, with 23 bases lying between them. CDR3 coding DNA: TGTGCCACCAGCAGAGATGGTGGGGTGGAGGAGCAGATCGCAGATACGCAGTATTTT. Translated, it gives CATSRDGGVEEQIADTQYF.

The CDR3 spells CASSIDLAGDYTEAFF. The CDR3 bases are TGTGCCAGTAGTATAGATCTTGCAGGGGACTACACTGAAGCTTTCTTT. The V and J genes are TRBV19 and TRBJ1-1; the D gene is possibly TRBD1 (6 bases). Trimming took off 0 bases at V and 3 bases at J, with 14 bases between the two ends. The CDR3 contains 16 residues. Germline CDR1 and CDR2: LNHDA and SQIVND (reference sequence).

This chain uses TRBV4-1 with TRBJ2-1; TRBD2 is a possible D gene (5 bases). The CDR3 loop spans 16 amino acids. Germline V CDR1 and CDR2: MGHRA, YSYEKL. The V gene lost 1 base and the J gene lost 0 bases, with 10 bases spanning the gap. CDR3 protein: CASSQGPGSSYNEQFF. The DNA of the CDR3 is TGCGCCAGCAGCCAAGGACCGGGAAGCTCCTACAATGAGCAGTTCTTC.

V gene TRBV2 combines with J gene TRBJ1-5, with D possibly being TRBD1 (5 bases). The germline CDR1 and CDR2 sequences are SNHLY and FYNNEI. Trimming pared 6 bases from V and 0 bases from J, leaving 9 bases between. The CDR3 has 14 amino acids. CDR3 nucleotide sequence: TGTGCCAGCAGACGGGGGAATAGCAATCAGCCCCAGCATTTT. Its translation: CASRRGNSNQPQHF.

J is TRBJ2-1 and V is TRBV25-1, with TRBD1 matching over 7 bases. The germline V gene encodes CDR1 MGHDK and CDR2 SYGVNS. CDR3 size: 16 residues. With 7 bases clipped from V and 5 bases from J, the junction kept 14 bases outside the gene matches. CDR3 DNA: TGTGCCAGCACCCCCCCAAGGTGGCAGGGGGACAATGAGCAGTTCTTC. It translates to CASTPPRWQGDNEQFF.

The gene calls are TRBV3-1 (or the pseudogene TRBV3-2) and TRBJ1-5; D gene unclear. This CDR3 contains 13 residues. Germline CDR1 LGHDT, CDR2 YNNKEL (reference sequence). The V end was cut by 0 bases, the J end by 4 bases, with 4 bases between. The chain's CDR3 is CASSQEVNQPQHF. In DNA form, the CDR3 reads TGTGCCAGCAGCCAAGAAGTTAATCAGCCCCAGCATTTT.

This chain links TRBV5-8 with TRBJ2-7; 15 nucleotides line up with TRBD2. V gave up 3 bases and J gave up 3 bases; unmatched junction bases: 7. The CDR3 runs to 17 residues. Germline CDR1 and CDR2: SGHTS and YDEGEE. The CDR3: CASSSGLAGGQVYEQYF. The CDR3 nucleotides read TGTGCCAGCAGCTCCGGACTAGCGGGGGGGCAAGTCTACGAGCAGTACTTC.

The CDR3 DNA reads TGTGCCAGCAGCCAAGATTTGGCGGGACTCTACAATGAGCAGTTCTTC. Translating gives CASSQDLAGLYNEQFF. The chain links TRBV4-2 to TRBJ2-1, with a weak D call TRBD2 (6 bases). The CDR3 sequence is 16 residues long. The V end was cut by 0 bases, the J end by 3 bases, with 12 bases between. Germline V lookup: CDR1 LGHNA, CDR2 YNFKEQ.

This chain uses TRBV9 with TRBJ1-1, with 8 bases aligning to TRBD1. The germline V gene has CDR1 SGDLS and CDR2 YYNGEE. This CDR3 is built from 17 residues. V lost 0 bases, J lost 11 bases, and 18 bases stayed unmatched. The CDR3 coding sequence is TGTGCCAGCAGCGTAGGAAGTAGTGGGGGAGGACAGGGAACGGCTTTCTTT. Its translation: CASSVGSSGGGQGTAFF.

This clone was found once. V usage is TRBV6-5 and J usage is TRBJ2-1; D unresolved. V dropped 4 bases and J dropped 2 bases, with 15 bases sitting between them. Germline V gene data show CDR1 as MNHEY and CDR2 as SVGAGI. This CDR3 spans 16 amino acids. CDR3 DNA sequence: TGTGCCAGCAGTTTCACTCTTTCTAACCCCTACAATGAGCAGTTCTTC. Translated, it gives CASSFTLSNPYNEQFF.

This chain uses TRBV5-1 with TRBJ2-2, with TRBD2 matching over 7 bases. V lost 1 base, J lost 4 bases, and 7 bases stayed unmatched. There are 16 residues in the CDR3. CDR1 and CDR2 (germline): SGHRS, YFSETQ. CDR3 sequence: CASSLLRERSTGELFF. The CDR3 DNA sequence: TGCGCCAGCAGCTTGTTGCGGGAGCGGAGCACCGGGGAGCTGTTTTTT.

J is TRBJ1-2 and V is TRBV19, with 11 bases matching TRBD1. This CDR3 is built from 15 residues. V lost 5 bases to trimming and J lost 3 bases; unmatched junction nucleotides: 5. The germline CDR1 and CDR2 sequences are LNHDA and SQIVND (reference sequence). The CDR3 loop is CASSPGQGAHYGYTF. DNA of the CDR3: TGTGCCAGTAGTCCCGGACAGGGGGCACACTATGGCTACACCTTC.

This chain links TRBV5-1 with TRBJ2-7; D gene uncertain. The germline gives CDR1 SGHRS, CDR2 YFSETQ. This CDR3 comprises 16 residues. The V end lost 1 base, the J end lost 1 base, and 15 bases lay between the germline ends. CDR3 in DNA: TGCGCCAGCAGCTTGACCCAGGCTACCATTTCCTACGAGCAGTACTTC. It yields the protein CASSLTQATISYEQYF.

The V call is TRBV9, the J call TRBJ2-7; no definite D call. The V end lost 4 bases, the J end lost 0 bases, and 14 bases lay between the germline ends. The CDR3 consists of 15 residues. CDR1 and CDR2 from the germline V gene are SGDLS and YYNGEE. In DNA, the CDR3 is TGTGCCAGCAGCATAGACTTCGACCCCTCCTACGAGCAGTACTTC. This codes for CASSIDFDPSYEQYF.